This T cell receptor beta chain was recorded in a study of blood T cell repertoires in COVID-19. In the study overall: From the United States, Italy and Spain came samples of acute and convalescent COVID-19.

Method: immunoSEQ multiplex PCR; TCRdb's copy keeps in-frame clones and lacks some. The data show around 250,000 clones, around nine tenths seen once. V lost 7 bases to trimming and J lost 7 bases, with 11 bases between them. Germline CDR1 reads SNHLY; CDR2 reads FYNNEI. CDR3 length equals 13 residues. Two negative PCRs, clearance, or symptom resolution were required of recovered Cohort 3 donors. The chain uses TRBV2 and TRBJ1-6, with a tentative D call TRBD1 (5 bases). Sequencing was done on a sample of PBMCs or T cells enriched from blood (not recorded which). This TCR derives from a woman aged 50 to 60 who had recovered from COVID-19. The CDR3 nucleotides read TGTGCCAGCACGGGTCAGGGAAATTCACCCCTCCACTTT. Its protein product is CASTGQGNSPLHF.